The 18 T cell receptor beta chains given below trace back to one sample, sequenced in a study of T cell responses to AZD1222 COVID-19 vaccine. Profiled with immunoSEQ multiplex PCR; TCRdb holds only in-frame clones, not every one. The table has over 150,000 clones, roughly nine tenths seen once; the top ten hold less than 3%. The sequencing used peripheral blood, collected on day 0 of AZD1222 vaccination. The receptors originated from an adult in good health.

This chain uses TRBV5-6 with TRBJ1-2, with TRBD1 as a possible D gene (6 bases). V lost 0 bases and J 7 bases, leaving 13 bases between the germline ends. The CDR3 loop spans 14 amino acids. From germline, CDR1 is SGHDT and CDR2 YYEEEE. CDR3: CASSLGWGALGYTF. In DNA form, the CDR3 reads TGTGCCAGCAGCTTGGGATGGGGGGCGCTTGGCTACACCTTC.

This chain links TRBV6-5 with TRBJ2-1, with 7 nucleotides matching TRBD2. The CDR3 length is 15 residues. After removal of 2 bases from V and 4 bases from J, the junction contained 5 bases not matched to a gene. Germline CDR1 reads MNHEY; CDR2 reads SVGAGI. The CDR3 loop is CASSYLGGSYNEQFF. The CDR3 bases are TGTGCCAGCAGTTACCTCGGGGGGTCTTACAATGAGCAGTTCTTC.

The V and J genes are TRBV5-8 and TRBJ2-3, with D possibly TRBD2 on 5 matching bases. The V end lost 5 bases, the J end lost 6 bases, and 10 bases lay between the germline ends. CDR3 length: 12 residues. Germline-derived CDR1 and CDR2 are SGHTS and YDEGEE. Here the CDR3 reads CASSSSPDTQYF. The CDR3 region has the DNA TGTGCCAGCAGTTCTAGCCCCGATACGCAGTATTTT.

The V call is TRBV7-2, the J call TRBJ2-7; weak D call: TRBD2 (6 bases). The germline V gene encodes CDR1 SGHTA and CDR2 FQGNSA. Trimming removed 2 bases at V and 6 bases at J, with 20 bases between. CDR3 length: 16 amino acids. DNA of the CDR3: TGTGCCAGCAGCTTAACGGCACCGAACTTCGGGGGCGAGCAGTACTTC. Its protein product is CASSLTAPNFGGEQYF.

This clone was seen only once. The chain employs TRBV19 and TRBJ2-5; 9 nucleotides match TRBD1. Per germline, CDR1 LNHDA and CDR2 SQIVND (reference sequence). CDR3 size: 14 residues. V shed 8 bases, J shed 6 bases, and the junction held 10 bases outside the gene matches. The CDR3: CASGAVTGGKTQYF. DNA for the CDR3: TGTGCCAGTGGGGCTGTCACAGGGGGCAAGACCCAGTACTTC.

The chain is built from TRBV7-2 and TRBJ2-2; 16 bases agree with TRBD2. Germline lookup yields CDR1 SGHTA and CDR2 FQGNSA. CDR3 size: 17 residues. Germline trimming cut 5 bases from V and 6 bases from J; bases unmatched to any gene: 6. As DNA, the CDR3 is TGTGCCAGCAGCCCACCGGGACTAGCGGGGGGGTCCGGGGAGCTGTTTTTT. Translation gives CASSPPGLAGGSGELFF.

The CDR3 sequence: CASSDPLGGIYNSPLHF. CDR3 sequence (DNA): TGTGCCAGCAGCGACCCCCTCGGGGGGATCTATAATTCACCCCTCCACTTT. This rearrangement joins TRBV9 to TRBJ1-6, with D tentatively TRBD1 (5 bases). Trimming shortened V by 3 bases and J by 3 bases, and 16 bases separated the two germline ends. CDR1 and CDR2 from the germline V gene are SGDLS and YYNGEE. The CDR3 has 17 amino acids.

The V gene is TRBV7-9, the J gene TRBJ2-5; no firm D call. Trimming removed 5 bases at V and 3 bases at J, with 10 bases between. This CDR3 has 13 amino acids. Germline lookup yields CDR1 SEHNR and CDR2 FQNEAQ (reference sequence). The CDR3, as DNA: TGTGCCAGCAGCGGAGACAACAAAGAGACCCAGTACTTC. As protein: CASSGDNKETQYF.

This clone was counted once. This sequence joins TRBV9 and TRBJ2-1; no definite D call. The CDR3 has 13 amino acids. V lost 4 bases to trimming and J lost 1 base, with 6 bases between them. Germline loops: CDR1 SGDLS, CDR2 YYNGEE. The CDR3 sequence: CASSKGSYNEQFF. Here the CDR3 DNA reads TGTGCCAGCAGCAAGGGATCCTACAATGAGCAGTTCTTC.

The chain links TRBV4-3 to TRBJ2-5; TRBD1 matches at 7 bases. The V gene end was trimmed by 0 bases and the J gene end by 6 bases; junction bases not matched to a gene: 10. Germline-derived CDR1 and CDR2 are LGHNA and YSLEER. The CDR3 extends over 16 amino acids. The chain's CDR3 is CASSQDYRGQGKTQYF. The CDR3, as DNA: TGCGCCAGCAGCCAAGATTATAGGGGGCAAGGAAAGACCCAGTACTTC.

This chain joins TRBV10-1 and TRBJ2-1, with D maybe TRBD1 (7 bases). Germline lookup yields CDR1 WNHNN and CDR2 SYGVQD (reference sequence). Trimming stripped 6 bases from V and 10 bases from J, with 22 bases between. The CDR3 covers 15 residues. This chain's CDR3 is CASRAGDLGGIEQFF. CDR3 nucleotide sequence: TGCGCCAGCAGGGCAGGGGACTTAGGGGGCATCGAGCAGTTCTTC.

CDR3 DNA sequence: TGTGCCAGCAGTGACCAGGGAGACTACACCTTC. Its protein is CASSDQGDYTF. The chain carries TRBV25-1 and TRBJ1-2; TRBD1 is a possible D gene (5 bases). Germline loops: CDR1 MGHDK, CDR2 SYGVNS. The V end was cut by 3 bases, the J end by 10 bases, with 9 bases between. The CDR3 is 11 residues long.

The CDR3 region is CASSASQGTNGNTIYF. The CDR3 DNA follows: TGTGCCAGCTCAGCAAGTCAGGGAACCAATGGAAACACCATATATTTT. V gene TRBV18 combines with J gene TRBJ1-3; D might be TRBD1 (5 bases). The CDR3 consists of 16 residues. The germline V gene has CDR1 KGHSH and CDR2 LQKENI. V shed 5 bases and J shed 3 bases, with 17 bases lying between them.

The V and J genes are TRBV7-8 and TRBJ1-2; 10 bases match TRBD1. The germline gives CDR1 SGHVS, CDR2 FQNEAQ. V lost 5 bases, J lost 2 bases, and 5 bases stayed unmatched. The CDR3 loop spans 15 amino acids. CDR3 region: CASSLRTGGNYGYTF. The DNA of the CDR3 is TGTGCCAGCAGCCTCCGGACAGGGGGAAACTATGGCTACACCTTC.

The rearrangement links TRBV4-3 to TRBJ1-2, with D maybe TRBD1 (5 bases). The CDR3 has 14 amino acids. The germline V gene has CDR1 LGHNA and CDR2 YSLEER. Trimming removed 1 base from V and 8 bases from J, with 14 bases in between. The CDR3 loop is CASSQVPGDWGYTF. The CDR3, as DNA: TGCGCCAGCAGCCAAGTTCCGGGGGACTGGGGCTACACCTTC.

The chain combines TRBV10-3 with TRBJ2-7, with 11 bases that match TRBD1. Germline lookup yields CDR1 ENHRY and CDR2 SYGVKD. Unmatched junction bases numbered 4, after V lost 2 bases and J lost 4 bases. The CDR3 totals 15 residues. CDR3 in DNA: TGTGCCATCAGTGAGGCGGACAGGGGGCAGTACGAGCAGTACTTC. Translating it yields CAISEADRGQYEQYF.

CDR3 in DNA: TGTGCCAGCAGCTTAGAGGGTTCTGGGGCAGATACGCAGTATTTT. This gives the protein CASSLEGSGADTQYF. The chain has TRBV7-2 and TRBJ2-3; no clear D gene. The germline CDR1 and CDR2 sequences are SGHTA and FQGNSA. V gave up 1 base and J gave up 4 bases, with 12 bases separating them. The CDR3 covers 15 residues.

The chain joins TRBV15 to TRBJ2-2, with D possibly TRBD2 on 5 matching bases. Germline V CDR1 and CDR2: LNHNV, YYDKDF (reference sequence). V was trimmed by 0 bases and J by 6 bases, leaving 11 bases between them. The CDR3 runs 15 residues. This CDR3 reads CATSRDLRDPGELFF. CDR3 nucleotides: TGTGCCACCAGCAGAGATTTGAGGGATCCCGGGGAGCTGTTTTTT.